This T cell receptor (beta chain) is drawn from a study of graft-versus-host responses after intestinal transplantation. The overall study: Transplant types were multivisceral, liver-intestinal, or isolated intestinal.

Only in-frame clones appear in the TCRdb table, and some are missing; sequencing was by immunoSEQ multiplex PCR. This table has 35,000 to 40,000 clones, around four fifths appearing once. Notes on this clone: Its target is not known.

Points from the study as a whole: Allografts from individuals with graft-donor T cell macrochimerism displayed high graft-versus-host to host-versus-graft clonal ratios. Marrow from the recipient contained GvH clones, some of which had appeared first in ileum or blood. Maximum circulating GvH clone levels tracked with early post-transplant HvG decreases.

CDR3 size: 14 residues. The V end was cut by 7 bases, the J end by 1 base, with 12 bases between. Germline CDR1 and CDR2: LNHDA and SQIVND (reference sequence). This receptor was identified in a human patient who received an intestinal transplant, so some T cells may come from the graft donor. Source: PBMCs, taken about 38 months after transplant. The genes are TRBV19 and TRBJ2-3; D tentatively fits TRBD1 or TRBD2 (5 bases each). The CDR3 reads CASTHKGRTDTQYF. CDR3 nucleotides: TGTGCCAGTACCCACAAGGGACGCACAGATACGCAGTATTTT.